This T cell receptor beta chain was retrieved from a study of control samples from healthy donors and cancer patients. Using immunoSEQ multiplex PCR, the repertoire was profiled, and TCRdb retains in-frame clones only, with some absent. The data hold fewer than 200,000 clones, with 80% to 90% observed a single time. V lost 6 bases to trimming and J lost 5 bases, with 16 bases between them. The length of the CDR3 is 14 residues. Germline V CDR1 and CDR2: MRHNA, SNTAGT. The sequencing input was blood. This TCR came from a woman aged 25 to 45 in good health. This chain links TRBV6-4 with TRBJ1-1, with TRBD1 as a possible D gene (5 bases). In DNA, the CDR3 is TGTGCCAGCAGCCTAGAAAGGGGAGGGACTGAAGCTTTCTTT. It specifies CASSLERGGTEAFF.